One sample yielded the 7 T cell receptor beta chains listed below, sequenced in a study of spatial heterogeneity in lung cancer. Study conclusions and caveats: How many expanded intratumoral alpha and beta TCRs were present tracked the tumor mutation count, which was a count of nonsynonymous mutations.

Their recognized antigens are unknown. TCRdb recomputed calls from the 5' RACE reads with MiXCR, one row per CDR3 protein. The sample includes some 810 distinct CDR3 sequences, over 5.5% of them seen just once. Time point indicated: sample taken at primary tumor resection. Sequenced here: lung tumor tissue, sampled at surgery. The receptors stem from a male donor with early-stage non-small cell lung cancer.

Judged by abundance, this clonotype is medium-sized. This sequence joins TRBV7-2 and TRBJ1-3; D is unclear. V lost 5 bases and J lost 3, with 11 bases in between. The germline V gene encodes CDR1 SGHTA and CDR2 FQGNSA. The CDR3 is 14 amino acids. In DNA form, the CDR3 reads TGTGCCAGCAGCCCCACGGTGGGTGGAAACACCATATATTTT. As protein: CASSPTVGGNTIYF.

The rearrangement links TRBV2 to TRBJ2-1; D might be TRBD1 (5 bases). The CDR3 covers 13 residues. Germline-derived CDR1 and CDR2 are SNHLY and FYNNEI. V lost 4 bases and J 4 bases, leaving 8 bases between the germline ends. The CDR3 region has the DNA TGTGCCAGCAGTGCGCAGGGATACAATGAGCAGTTCTTC. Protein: CASSAQGYNEQFF.

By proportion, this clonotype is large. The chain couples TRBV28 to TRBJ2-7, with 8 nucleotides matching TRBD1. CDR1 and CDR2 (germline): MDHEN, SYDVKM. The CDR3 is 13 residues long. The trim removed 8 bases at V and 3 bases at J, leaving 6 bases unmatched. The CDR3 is CASWKDRGYEQYF. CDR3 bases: TGTGCCAGCTGGAAAGACAGGGGCTACGAGCAGTACTTC.

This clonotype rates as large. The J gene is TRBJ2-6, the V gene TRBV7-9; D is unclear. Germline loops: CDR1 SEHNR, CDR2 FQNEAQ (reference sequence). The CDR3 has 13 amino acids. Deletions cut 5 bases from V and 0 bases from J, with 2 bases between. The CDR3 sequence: CASSVSGANVLTF. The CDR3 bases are TGTGCCAGCAGCGTCTCTGGGGCCAACGTCCTGACTTTC.

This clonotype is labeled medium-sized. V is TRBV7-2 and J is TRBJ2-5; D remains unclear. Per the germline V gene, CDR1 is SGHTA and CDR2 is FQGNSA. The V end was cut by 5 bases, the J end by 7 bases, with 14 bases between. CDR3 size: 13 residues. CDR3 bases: TGTGCCAGCAGCCCCGGTTGGGCAGGGACCCAGTACTTC. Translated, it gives CASSPGWAGTQYF. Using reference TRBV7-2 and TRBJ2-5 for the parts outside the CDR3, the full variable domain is GAGVSQSPSNKVTEKGKDVELRCDPISGHTALYWYRQSLGQGLEFLIYFQGNSAPDKSGLPSDRFSAERTGGSVSTLTIQRTQQEDSAVYLCASSPGWAGTQYFGPGTRLLVL.

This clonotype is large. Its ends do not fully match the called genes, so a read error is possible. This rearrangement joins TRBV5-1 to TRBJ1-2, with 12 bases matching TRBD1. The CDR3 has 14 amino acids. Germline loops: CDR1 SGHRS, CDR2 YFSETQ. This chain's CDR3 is CASSLGQGAYGYTF. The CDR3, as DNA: TGCGCCAGCAGTTTGGGACAGGGGGCCTATGGCTACACCTTC.

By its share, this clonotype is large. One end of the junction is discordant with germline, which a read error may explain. The CDR3: CASNQVRREQYF. DNA for the CDR3: TGTGCCAGCAACCAAGTCCGTCGCGAGCAGTACTTC. The V gene is TRBV3-1, the J gene TRBJ2-7; D gene uncertain. CDR1 is LGHDT, CDR2 YNNKEL, per germline (reference sequence). The CDR3 spans 12 residues.